The 27 T cell receptor beta chains presented below share a single source sample, sequenced in a study of blood T cell repertoires in COVID-19 (dated by TCRdb to 2020 to 2021). The protocol used for the library was the immunoSEQ multiplex PCR assay. In its TCRdb copy, this immuneACCESS table keeps in-frame sequences only and misses some clones. Where compared with another copy, unresolved V genes explain less than half of these, and the others have no known cause. The sample has 450,000 or so clones on record, over 85% of them singletons. In total, the top ten clones hold more than 0.7% of the sample. The sample comprised peripheral blood. Receptor source: a man younger than 35 with COVID-19, enrolled during active disease.

This clone is a singleton in its sample. V is TRBV12-5 and J is TRBJ2-1; a possible D gene is TRBD2 (5 bases). Looked up from germline, CDR1 is LGHNT and CDR2 is FRNRAP. Trimming took 4 bases from V and 2 from J, leaving 18 bases between them. This CDR3 comprises 17 residues. DNA for the CDR3: TGTGCTAGTGGTTATGGGTGGGTGGTCGGGACCTACAATGAGCAGTTCTTC. It codes for CASGYGWVVGTYNEQFF.

This chain connects TRBV27 to TRBJ2-1; 7 nucleotides agree with TRBD1. J gave up 8 bases and V 7 bases, and 11 bases lay outside the gene matches. In germline, CDR1 is MNHEY, CDR2 SMNVEV (reference sequence). The CDR3 is 14 residues long. The CDR3 spells CASTGGNRKYEQFF. CDR3 in DNA: TGTGCCAGCACAGGGGGAAACAGAAAATATGAGCAGTTCTTC.

The chain links TRBV2 to TRBJ1-4, with a tentative D call TRBD1 (5 bases). Trimming removed 3 bases from V and 7 bases from J, with 15 bases in between. CDR1 SNHLY and CDR2 FYNNEI come from the germline V gene. The CDR3 is 15 amino acids. The CDR3 reads CASSDLRGIGEKLFF. CDR3 DNA: TGTGCCAGCAGTGATTTAAGGGGTATCGGTGAAAAACTGTTTTTT.

This sequence joins TRBV2 and TRBJ2-7; a weak D match, TRBD2 (5 bases). The CDR3 length is 12 residues. Germline-derived CDR1 and CDR2 are SNHLY and FYNNEI. V was cut by 6 bases and J by 5 bases, with 11 bases left in between. The CDR3 DNA follows: TGTGCCAGCAGAGACTTGAGGGACGAGCAGTACTTC. Translation gives CASRDLRDEQYF.

This clone appeared a single time. The genes are TRBV7-3 and TRBJ2-3; D might be TRBD2 (7 bases). This CDR3 region has 14 residues. Germline V CDR1 and CDR2: SGHTA, FQGTGA. V dropped 8 bases and J dropped 3 bases, with 15 bases sitting between them. The CDR3 bases are TGTGCCAGCGCCTTGGCGGGGGCAACAGATACGCAGTATTTT. It yields the protein CASALAGATDTQYF.

A word on this clone: One end of the junction does not line up with germline, which may come from a read error. This rearrangement joins TRBV25-1 to TRBJ2-2; D gene unclear. Germline values: CDR1 MGHDK, CDR2 SYGVNS. The CDR3 contains 13 residues. This CDR3 is CASSLQNSGELFF. The CDR3 nucleotides read TGTGCCAGCAGTCTACAGAACTCCGGGGAGCTGTTTTTT.

The J gene is TRBJ2-3, the V gene TRBV3-1 (or the pseudogene TRBV3-2), with D possibly matching TRBD2 (5 bases). This CDR3 is 11 amino acids long. The V gene's germline CDR1 is LGHDT and CDR2 YNNKEL (reference sequence). The V and J ends lost 0 bases and 14 bases respectively, with 9 bases between them. CDR3 sequence reads: CASSQDWERYF. The CDR3 coding sequence is TGTGCCAGCAGCCAAGACTGGGAGAGGTATTTT.

The V call is TRBV5-1, the J call TRBJ2-1, with 7 bases that match TRBD1. CDR1 and CDR2 (germline): SGHRS, YFSETQ. With 0 bases clipped from V and 5 bases from J, the junction kept 2 bases outside the gene matches. The length of the CDR3 is 14 residues. CDR3 protein: CASSLEGAHNEQFF. For the CDR3, the DNA is TGCGCCAGCAGCTTGGAGGGGGCTCACAATGAGCAGTTCTTC.

The genes are TRBV7-9 and TRBJ2-2; a possible D gene is TRBD2 (6 bases). The CDR3 spans 16 residues. Germline CDR1 is SEHNR and CDR2 is FQNEAQ (reference sequence). V was pared by 5 bases and J by 1 base, with 14 bases between. CDR3 region: CASSPSGTLNTGELFF. In DNA form, the CDR3 reads TGTGCCAGCAGCCCGTCGGGGACTTTGAACACCGGGGAGCTGTTTTTT.

This clone was counted once. The rearrangement uses TRBV2 and TRBJ2-3, with 15 nucleotides matching TRBD2. Unmatched junction bases numbered 6, after V lost 6 bases and J lost 5 bases. CDR3 size: 16 residues. CDR1 is SNHLY, CDR2 FYNNEI, per germline. The CDR3 coding sequence is TGTGCCAGCAGCCACGGGACTAGCGGGAGGATAGATACGCAGTATTTT. Translating gives CASSHGTSGRIDTQYF. Using reference TRBV2 and TRBJ2-3 for the parts outside the CDR3, the full variable domain is EPEVTQTPSHQVTQMGQEVILRCVPISNHLYFYWYRQILGQKVEFLVSFYNNEISEKSEIFDDQFSVERPDGSNFTLKIRSTKLEDSAMYFCASSHGTSGRIDTQYFGPGTRLTVL.

The V call is TRBV6-1, the J call TRBJ2-5, with 8 bases aligning to TRBD2. CDR1 is MNHNS and CDR2 is SASEGT in the germline V gene. With V trimmed by 3 bases and J by 7 bases, 10 bases remained unmatched. This CDR3 is 15 amino acids long. This CDR3 reads CASSETSVGSWTQYF. CDR3 in DNA: TGTGCCAGCAGTGAGACTAGCGTGGGGTCATGGACCCAGTACTTC.

V is TRBV4-2 and J is TRBJ2-2, with 8 nucleotides matching TRBD2. J lost 6 bases, V lost 4 bases, and 22 bases had no gene match. The CDR3 is 20 amino acids. Germline V CDR1 and CDR2: LGHNA, YNFKEQ. The CDR3 loop is CASSPHAGERGLRSAGELFF. The CDR3 nucleotides are TGTGCCAGCAGCCCGCACGCCGGGGAGCGGGGGCTCCGTTCTGCCGGGGAGCTGTTTTTT.

This sequence joins TRBV5-6 and TRBJ2-1; 8 bases match TRBD2. The CDR3 runs 15 residues. V shed 4 bases and J 4 bases; nucleotides not matched to a gene: 7. Germline lookup yields CDR1 SGHDT and CDR2 YYEEEE. The CDR3 DNA is TGTGCCAGCAGCCTTGCGGGGGGAGGGTACAATGAGCAGTTCTTC. Protein: CASSLAGGGYNEQFF. Variable domain in full (rest from reference TRBV5-6 and TRBJ2-1): DAGVTQSPTHLIKTRGQQVTLRCSPKSGHDTVSWYQQALGQGPQFIFQYYEEEERQRGNFPDRFSGHQFPNYSSELNVNALLLGDSALYLCASSLAGGGYNEQFFGPGTRLTVL.

The rearrangement links TRBV27 to TRBJ2-3, with D perhaps TRBD2 (5 bases). CDR3 length equals 15 residues. Trimming took off 8 bases at V and 1 base at J, with 16 bases between the two ends. CDR1 MNHEY and CDR2 SMNVEV come from the germline V gene (reference sequence). For the CDR3, the DNA is TGTGCCAGCCGCTCCTCACTAGTTGGCACAGATACGCAGTATTTT. Translating gives CASRSSLVGTDTQYF.

The chain has TRBV30 and TRBJ2-3; D possibly corresponds to TRBD2 (6 bases). V shed 8 bases and J shed 3 bases, with 18 bases lying between them. CDR3 length: 14 residues. The germline gives CDR1 GTSNPN, CDR2 SVGIG (reference sequence). CDR3 bases: TGTGCCATGGGGAGGCCCTGGAGTACAGATACGCAGTATTTT. This codes for CAMGRPWSTDTQYF. Variable domain in full (rest from reference TRBV30 and TRBJ2-3): SQTIHQWPATLVQPVGSPLSLECTVEGTSNPNLYWYRQAAGRGLQLLFYSVGIGQISSEVPQNLSASRPQDRQFILSSKKLLLSDSGFYLCAMGRPWSTDTQYFGPGTRLTVL.

The V gene is TRBV11-2, the J gene TRBJ1-3; D is uncertain. Trimming left V 5 bases short and J 0 bases short, with 11 bases between. The CDR3 runs 15 residues. CDR1 is SGHAT and CDR2 is FQNNGV in the germline V gene. Written as DNA, the CDR3 is TGTGCCAGCAGCCCCCGGGTCCTCTCTGGAAACACCATATATTTT. This sequence encodes CASSPRVLSGNTIYF.

This clone has a single count. The rearrangement joins TRBV3-1 (or the pseudogene TRBV3-2) to TRBJ2-1; 9 bases match TRBD1. This CDR3 is built from 15 residues. V trimming: 2 bases; J trimming: 7 bases; junction bases outside the gene matches: 6. Germline CDR1 reads LGHDT; CDR2 reads YNNKEL (reference sequence). The CDR3, as DNA: TGTGCCAGCAGCCAAACCCGGGACAGGGTGAATGAGCAGTTCTTC. Translated: CASSQTRDRVNEQFF.

This rearrangement joins TRBV5-6 to TRBJ2-3; 9 bases fit TRBD2. V was clipped by 5 bases and J by 5 bases; unmatched bases: 6. The CDR3 sequence is 14 residues long. Germline V gene lookup returns CDR1 SGHDT and CDR2 YYEEEE. CDR3 sequence: CASSLGRGGDTQYF. The CDR3 nucleotides read TGTGCCAGCAGTCTTGGGCGGGGGGGAGATACGCAGTATTTT.

This sequence joins TRBV29-1 and TRBJ2-5; no reliable D call. Germline CDR1 is SQVTM and CDR2 is ANQGSEA. The CDR3 sequence is 13 residues long. V was clipped by 3 bases and J by 2 bases, with 10 bases between them. The CDR3 DNA sequence: TGCAGCGTTGATGGGCAGAGACAAGAGACCCAGTACTTC. Translation: CSVDGQRQETQYF.

This sequence joins TRBV29-1 and TRBJ2-1, with TRBD2 identical over 14 bases. The V segment lost 3 bases and the J segment 3 bases; nucleotides outside the gene matches: 16. There are 20 residues in the CDR3. Looked up from germline, CDR1 is SQVTM and CDR2 is ANQGSEA. CDR3 DNA: TGCAGCGTTGATGGGGTAGGGACTAGCGGGGGTACCTTTCTCTACAATGAGCAGTTCTTC. This gives the protein CSVDGVGTSGGTFLYNEQFF.

This clone was detected only once. V usage is TRBV3-1 (or the pseudogene TRBV3-2) and J usage is TRBJ2-7, with D tentatively TRBD2 (6 bases). V was cut by 4 bases and J by 3 bases, with 7 bases left in between. Per germline, CDR1 LGHDT and CDR2 YNNKEL (reference sequence). The CDR3 is made up of 12 amino acids. The CDR3 loop is CASSRLGYEQYF. For the CDR3, the DNA is TGTGCCAGCAGCCGACTAGGCTACGAGCAGTACTTC.

V usage is TRBV21-1 and J usage is TRBJ1-6. TRBV21-1 is a recognized pseudogene. The CDR3 covers 12 residues. In DNA form, the CDR3 reads TGTGCCAGCAGCAAAGAGGGGGGGTATCTCCACTTT. Translating gives CASSKEGGYLHF.

This chain links TRBV5-4 with TRBJ1-2, with 9 bases fitting TRBD1. In germline, CDR1 is SGHNT, CDR2 YYREEE (reference sequence). Trimming at V came to 4 bases and at J to 2 bases, leaving 9 bases not matched to a gene. This CDR3 has 16 residues. The CDR3 DNA is TGTGCCAGCAGCCCCAGTACAGGGGGCGCGAACTATGGCTACACCTTC. Amino acid sequence: CASSPSTGGANYGYTF.

The V gene is TRBV7-2, the J gene TRBJ2-5; TRBD1 is a possible D gene (5 bases). Looked up from germline, CDR1 is SGHTA and CDR2 is FQGNSA. The length of the CDR3 is 15 residues. V was clipped by 4 bases and J by 4 bases, with 16 bases between them. CDR3 in amino acids: CASSSTWARGETQYF. The CDR3 nucleotides read TGTGCCAGCAGCTCAACCTGGGCTAGGGGAGAGACCCAGTACTTC.

This clone was picked up one time. This chain uses TRBV18 with TRBJ1-3, with a possible D match to TRBD1 (6 bases). The length of the CDR3 is 20 residues. The germline gives CDR1 KGHSH, CDR2 LQKENI. V was cut by 0 bases and J by 1 base, with 22 bases left in between. The DNA for the CDR3 is TGTGCCAGCTCACCACCGGGAGCAGGGGCCACCCCGACATCTGGAAACACCATATATTTT. Its translation is CASSPPGAGATPTSGNTIYF.

The V call is TRBV6-2 or TRBV6-3, the J call TRBJ1-1; 7 nucleotides agree with TRBD1. After removal of 2 bases from V and 6 bases from J, the junction contained 3 bases not matched to a gene. The CDR3 loop spans 13 amino acids. Germline CDR1 reads MNHEY; CDR2 reads SVGEGT. The CDR3 sequence: CASSYGTAAEAFF. Here the CDR3 DNA reads TGTGCCAGCAGTTACGGGACAGCTGCTGAAGCTTTCTTT.

The chain employs TRBV6-5 and TRBJ1-5, with TRBD1 identical over 7 bases. In germline, CDR1 is MNHEY, CDR2 SVGAGI. J lost 5 bases, V lost 5 bases, and 9 bases had no gene match. The CDR3 spans 15 residues. CDR3 DNA sequence: TGTGCCAGCAGTCGAACCCGCGACAGGGATCAGCCCCAGCATTTT. Its translation: CASSRTRDRDQPQHF.